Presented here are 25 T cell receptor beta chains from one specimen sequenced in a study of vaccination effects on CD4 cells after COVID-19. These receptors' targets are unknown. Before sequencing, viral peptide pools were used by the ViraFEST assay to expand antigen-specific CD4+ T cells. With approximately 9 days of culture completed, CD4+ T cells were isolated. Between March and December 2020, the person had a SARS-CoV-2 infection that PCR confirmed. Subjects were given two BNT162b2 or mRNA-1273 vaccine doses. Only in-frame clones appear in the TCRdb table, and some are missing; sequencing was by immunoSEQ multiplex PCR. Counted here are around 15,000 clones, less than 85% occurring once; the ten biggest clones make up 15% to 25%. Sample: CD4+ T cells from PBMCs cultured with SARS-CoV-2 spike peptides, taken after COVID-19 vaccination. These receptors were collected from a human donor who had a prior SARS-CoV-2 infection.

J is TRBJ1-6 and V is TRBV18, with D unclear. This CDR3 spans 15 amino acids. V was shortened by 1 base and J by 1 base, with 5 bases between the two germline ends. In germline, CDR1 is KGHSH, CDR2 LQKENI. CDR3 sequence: CASSPRGSYNSPLHF. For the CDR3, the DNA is TGTGCCAGCTCACCACGGGGTTCCTATAATTCACCCCTCCACTTT.

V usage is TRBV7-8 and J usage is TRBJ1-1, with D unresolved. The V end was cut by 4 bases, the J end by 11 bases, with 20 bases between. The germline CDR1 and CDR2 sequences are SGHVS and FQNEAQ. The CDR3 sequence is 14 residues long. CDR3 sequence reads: CASSSGAVFVGAFF. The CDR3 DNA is TGTGCCAGCAGCTCGGGCGCCGTTTTTGTCGGGGCTTTCTTT.

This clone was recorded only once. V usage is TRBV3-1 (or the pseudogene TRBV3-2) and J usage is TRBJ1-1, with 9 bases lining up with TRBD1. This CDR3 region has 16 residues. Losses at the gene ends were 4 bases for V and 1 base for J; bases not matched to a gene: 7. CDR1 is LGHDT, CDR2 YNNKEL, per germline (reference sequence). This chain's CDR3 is CASSLGQGIQNTEAFF. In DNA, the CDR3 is TGTGCCAGCAGCCTGGGACAGGGTATTCAGAACACTGAAGCTTTCTTT.

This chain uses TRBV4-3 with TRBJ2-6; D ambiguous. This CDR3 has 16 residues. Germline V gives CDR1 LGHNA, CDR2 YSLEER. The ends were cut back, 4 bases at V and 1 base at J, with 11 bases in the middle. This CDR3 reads CASSPAWGSGANVLTF. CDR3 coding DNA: TGCGCCAGCAGCCCCGCCTGGGGATCTGGGGCCAACGTCCTGACTTTC.

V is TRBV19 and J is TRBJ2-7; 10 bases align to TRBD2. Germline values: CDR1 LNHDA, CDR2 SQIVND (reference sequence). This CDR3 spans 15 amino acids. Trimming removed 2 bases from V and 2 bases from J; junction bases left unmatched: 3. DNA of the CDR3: TGTGCCAGTAGTATAAGAGCGGGAGGGCCCTACGAGCAGTACTTC. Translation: CASSIRAGGPYEQYF. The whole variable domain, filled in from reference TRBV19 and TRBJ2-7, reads DGGITQSPKYLFRKEGQNVTLSCEQNLNHDAMYWYRQDPGQGLRLIYYSQIVNDFQKGDIAEGYSVSREKKESFPLTVTSAQKNPTAFYLCASSIRAGGPYEQYFGPGTRLTVT.

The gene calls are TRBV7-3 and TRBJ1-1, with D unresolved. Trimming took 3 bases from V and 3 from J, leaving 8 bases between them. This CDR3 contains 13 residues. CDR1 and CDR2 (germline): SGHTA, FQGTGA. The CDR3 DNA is TGTGCCAGCAGCTTCGGGGAGGACACTGAAGCTTTCTTT. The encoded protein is CASSFGEDTEAFF.

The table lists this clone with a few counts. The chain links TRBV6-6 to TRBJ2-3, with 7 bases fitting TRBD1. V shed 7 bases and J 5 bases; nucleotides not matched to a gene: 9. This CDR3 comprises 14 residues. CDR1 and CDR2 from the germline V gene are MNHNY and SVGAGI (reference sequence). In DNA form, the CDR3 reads TGTGCCAGCAAATTAAGGGGGCGCGGAGATACGCAGTATTTT. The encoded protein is CASKLRGRGDTQYF.

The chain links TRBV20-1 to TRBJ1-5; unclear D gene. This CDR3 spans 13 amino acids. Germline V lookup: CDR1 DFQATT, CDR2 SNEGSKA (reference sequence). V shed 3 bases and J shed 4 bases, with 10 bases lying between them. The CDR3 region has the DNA TGCAGTGCTAGTTCGGTCAGGAATCAGCCCCAGCATTTT. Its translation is CSASSVRNQPQHF.

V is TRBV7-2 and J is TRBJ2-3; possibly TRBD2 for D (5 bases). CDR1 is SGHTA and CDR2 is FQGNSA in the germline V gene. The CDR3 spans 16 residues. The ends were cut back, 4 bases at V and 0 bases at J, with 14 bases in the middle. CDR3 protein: CASSSFGVPSTDTQYF. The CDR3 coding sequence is TGTGCCAGCAGCTCATTCGGGGTTCCTAGCACAGATACGCAGTATTTT.

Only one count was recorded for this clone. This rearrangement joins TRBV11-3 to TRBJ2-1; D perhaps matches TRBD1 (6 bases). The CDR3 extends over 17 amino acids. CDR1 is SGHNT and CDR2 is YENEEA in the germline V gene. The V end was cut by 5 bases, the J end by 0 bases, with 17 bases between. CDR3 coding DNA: TGTGCCAGCAGCCCATACCGACAGGCAGGCTCCTACAATGAGCAGTTCTTC. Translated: CASSPYRQAGSYNEQFF.

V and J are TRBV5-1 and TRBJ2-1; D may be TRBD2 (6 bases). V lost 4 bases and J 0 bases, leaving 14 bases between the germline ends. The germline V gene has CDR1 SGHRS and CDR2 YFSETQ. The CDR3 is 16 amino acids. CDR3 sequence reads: CASSTNGGGSYNEQFF. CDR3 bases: TGCGCCAGCAGCACAAACGGGGGTGGCTCCTACAATGAGCAGTTCTTC. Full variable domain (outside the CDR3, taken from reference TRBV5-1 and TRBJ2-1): KAGVTQTPRYLIKTRGQQVTLSCSPISGHRSVSWYQQTPGQGLQFLFEYFSETQRNKGNFPGRFSGRQFSNSRSEMNVSTLELGDSALYLCASSTNGGGSYNEQFFGPGTRLTVL.

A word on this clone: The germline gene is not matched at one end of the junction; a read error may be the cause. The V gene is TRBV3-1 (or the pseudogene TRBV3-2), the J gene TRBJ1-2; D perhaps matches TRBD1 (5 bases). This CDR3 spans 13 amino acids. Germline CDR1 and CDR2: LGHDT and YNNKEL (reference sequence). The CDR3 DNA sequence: TGTGCCAGCAGCCAAGCCCTAGGGACGGGAGAGTCCTTC. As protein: CASSQALGTGESF.

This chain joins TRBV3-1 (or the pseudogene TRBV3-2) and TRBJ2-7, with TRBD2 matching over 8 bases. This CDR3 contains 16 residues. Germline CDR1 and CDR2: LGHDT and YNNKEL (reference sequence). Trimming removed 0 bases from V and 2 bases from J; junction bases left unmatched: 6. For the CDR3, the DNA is TGTGCCAGCAGCCAAGATGGTAGCGGGGTGACCTACGAGCAGTACTTC. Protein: CASSQDGSGVTYEQYF.

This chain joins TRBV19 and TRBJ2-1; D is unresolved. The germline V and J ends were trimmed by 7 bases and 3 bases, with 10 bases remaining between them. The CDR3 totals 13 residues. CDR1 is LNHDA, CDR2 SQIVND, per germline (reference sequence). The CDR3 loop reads CASTGKLYNEQFF. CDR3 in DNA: TGTGCCAGTACCGGCAAGCTCTACAATGAGCAGTTCTTC.

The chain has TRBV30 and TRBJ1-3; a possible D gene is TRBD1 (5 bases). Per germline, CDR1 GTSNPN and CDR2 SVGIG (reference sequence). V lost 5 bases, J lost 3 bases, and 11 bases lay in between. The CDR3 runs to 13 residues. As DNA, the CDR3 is TGTGCCTGGGAAAAGGGGTATGGAAACACCATATATTTT. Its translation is CAWEKGYGNTIYF. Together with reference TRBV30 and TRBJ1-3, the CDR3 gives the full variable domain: SQTIHQWPATLVQPVGSPLSLECTVEGTSNPNLYWYRQAAGRGLQLLFYSVGIGQISSEVPQNLSASRPQDRQFILSSKKLLLSDSGFYLCAWEKGYGNTIYFGEGSWLTVV.

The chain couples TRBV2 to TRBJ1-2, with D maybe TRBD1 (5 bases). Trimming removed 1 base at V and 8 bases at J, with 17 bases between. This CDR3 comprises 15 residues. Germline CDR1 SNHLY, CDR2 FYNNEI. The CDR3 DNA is TGTGCCAGCAGTGAAGAGGGCAGGGTGGTTGCCGGCTACACCTTC. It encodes CASSEEGRVVAGYTF.

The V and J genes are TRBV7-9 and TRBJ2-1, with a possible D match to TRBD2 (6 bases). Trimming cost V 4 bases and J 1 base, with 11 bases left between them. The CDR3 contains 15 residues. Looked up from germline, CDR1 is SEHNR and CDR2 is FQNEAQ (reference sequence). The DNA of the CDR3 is TGTGCCAGCAGCTATGCCGGGGGATCCTACAATGAGCAGTTCTTC. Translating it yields CASSYAGGSYNEQFF.

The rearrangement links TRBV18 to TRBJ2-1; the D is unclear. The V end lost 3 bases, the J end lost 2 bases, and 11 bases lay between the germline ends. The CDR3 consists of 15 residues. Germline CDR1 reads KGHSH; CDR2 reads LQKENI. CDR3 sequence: CASSPGDFPYNEQFF. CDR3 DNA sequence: TGTGCCAGCTCACCGGGCGACTTTCCCTACAATGAGCAGTTCTTC.

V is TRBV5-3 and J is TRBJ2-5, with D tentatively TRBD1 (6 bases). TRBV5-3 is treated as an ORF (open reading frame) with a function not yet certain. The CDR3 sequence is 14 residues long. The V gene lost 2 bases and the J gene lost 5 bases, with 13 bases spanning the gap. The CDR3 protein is CARSFRGRVETQYF. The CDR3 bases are TGTGCCAGAAGCTTCAGGGGAAGGGTTGAGACCCAGTACTTC.

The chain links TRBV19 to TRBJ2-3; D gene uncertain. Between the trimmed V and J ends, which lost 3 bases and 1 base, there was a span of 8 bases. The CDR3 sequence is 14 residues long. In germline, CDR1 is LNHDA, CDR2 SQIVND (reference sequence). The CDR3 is CASSIQVGTDTQYF. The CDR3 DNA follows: TGTGCCAGTAGTATTCAGGTCGGCACAGATACGCAGTATTTT.

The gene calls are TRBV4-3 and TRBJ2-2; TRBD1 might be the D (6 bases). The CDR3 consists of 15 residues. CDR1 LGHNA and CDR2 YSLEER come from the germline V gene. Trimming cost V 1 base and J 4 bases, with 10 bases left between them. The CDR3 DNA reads TGCGCCAGCAGCCAAGGACAGGCCGTCACCGGGGAGCTGTTTTTT. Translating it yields CASSQGQAVTGELFF.

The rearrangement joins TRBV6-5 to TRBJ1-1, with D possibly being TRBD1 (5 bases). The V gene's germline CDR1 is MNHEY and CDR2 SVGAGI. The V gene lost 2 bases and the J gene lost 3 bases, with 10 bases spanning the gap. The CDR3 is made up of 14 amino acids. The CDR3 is CASSYGGRYTEAFF. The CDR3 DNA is TGTGCCAGCAGTTACGGGGGAAGGTACACTGAAGCTTTCTTT.

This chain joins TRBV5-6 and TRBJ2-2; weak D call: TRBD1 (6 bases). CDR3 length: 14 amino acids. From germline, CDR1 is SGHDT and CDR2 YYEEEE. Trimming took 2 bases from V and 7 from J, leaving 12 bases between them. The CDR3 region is CASSFNRDGGELFF. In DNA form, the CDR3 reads TGTGCCAGCAGCTTTAACAGGGATGGCGGGGAGCTGTTTTTT.

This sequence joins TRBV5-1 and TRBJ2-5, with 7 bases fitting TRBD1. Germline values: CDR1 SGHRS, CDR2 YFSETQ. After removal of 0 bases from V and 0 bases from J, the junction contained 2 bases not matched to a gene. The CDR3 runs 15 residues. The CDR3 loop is CASSLETGYQETQYF. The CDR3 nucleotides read TGCGCCAGCAGCTTGGAGACAGGGTACCAAGAGACCCAGTACTTC.

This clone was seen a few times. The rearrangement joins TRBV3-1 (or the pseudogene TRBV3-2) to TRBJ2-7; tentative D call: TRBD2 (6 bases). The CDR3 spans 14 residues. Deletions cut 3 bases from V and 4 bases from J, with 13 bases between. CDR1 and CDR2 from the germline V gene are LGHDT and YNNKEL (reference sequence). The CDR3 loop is CASSHGGGVYEQYF. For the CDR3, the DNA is TGTGCCAGCAGCCACGGGGGTGGTGTATACGAGCAGTACTTC.